This T cell receptor (beta chain) was retrieved from a study of cytomegalovirus exposure and HLA in healthy donors. Study-wide findings and caveats: Researchers reported in a later analysis that a missense DCLRE1C variant was tied to TCR beta V- and J-gene trimming. A few chains linked to CMV were shown in vitro to be specific for CMV antigens. Some public TCRs appeared in many individuals, while most sequences were rare.

V shed 4 bases and J shed 0 bases, with 17 bases lying between them. There are 18 residues in the CDR3. Germline CDR1 reads SGHNT; CDR2 reads YYREEE (reference sequence). The PCR employed 60 Vbeta primers together with 13 Jbeta primers. The method was immunoSEQ multiplex PCR; TCRdb's version includes in-frame clones alone and lacks a portion of them. Its table lists 200,000 to 250,000 clones. A note on this clone: Its specificity is unknown.

This clonotype was obtained from a woman aged 25 to 39 in good health and CMV-seropositive. V and J are TRBV5-4 and TRBJ2-6; weak D call: TRBD1 (6 bases). The sequenced sample consisted of PBMCs. The CDR3 DNA reads TGTGCCAGCAGCCCGCTTGGCCAGGGGAGCTCTGGGGCCAACGTCCTGACTTTC. Its protein is CASSPLGQGSSGANVLTF.